This TCR beta chain was identified in a study of cytomegalovirus exposure and HLA in healthy donors. Overall study context: A subsequent analysis stated that the 120 or so validation repertoires were run on the same platform as the roughly 710 first-cohort repertoires. Study outcomes and limitations: In vitro experiments confirmed that three CMV-associated chains were specific for CMV antigens. Reports credit the classifier with highly specific, highly sensitive diagnosis of cytomegalovirus status.

Per germline, CDR1 MNHNY and CDR2 SVGAGI (reference sequence). Deletions cut 6 bases from V and 2 bases from J, with 5 bases between. CDR3 length equals 13 residues. Sequencing used immunoSEQ multiplex PCR; TCRdb keeps in-frame clones, though not all of them. The sample includes some 75,000 clones, 96% of them seen just once. With respect to this clone: The antigen is unknown.

This chain connects TRBV6-6 to TRBJ2-6; no definite D call. Sample: PBMCs. This sequence was found in a woman in her late teens or twenties in good health and CMV-seronegative. In DNA, the CDR3 is TGTGCCAGCAGCCTAACTGGGGCCAACGTCCTGACTTTC. Its protein is CASSLTGANVLTF.